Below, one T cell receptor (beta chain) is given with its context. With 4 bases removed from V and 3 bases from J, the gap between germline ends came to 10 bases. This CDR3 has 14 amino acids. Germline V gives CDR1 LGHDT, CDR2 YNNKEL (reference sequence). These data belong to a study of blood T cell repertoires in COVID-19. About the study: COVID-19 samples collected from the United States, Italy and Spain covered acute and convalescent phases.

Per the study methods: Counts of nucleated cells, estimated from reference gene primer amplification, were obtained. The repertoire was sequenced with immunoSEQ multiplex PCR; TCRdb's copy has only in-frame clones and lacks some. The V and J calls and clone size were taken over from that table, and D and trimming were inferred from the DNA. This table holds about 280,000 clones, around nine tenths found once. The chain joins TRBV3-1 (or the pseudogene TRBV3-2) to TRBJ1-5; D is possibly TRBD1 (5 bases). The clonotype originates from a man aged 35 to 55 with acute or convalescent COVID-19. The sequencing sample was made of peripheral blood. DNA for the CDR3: TGTGCCAGCAGCCCAGGGCAGTTCAATCAGCCCCAGCATTTT. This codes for CASSPGQFNQPQHF.